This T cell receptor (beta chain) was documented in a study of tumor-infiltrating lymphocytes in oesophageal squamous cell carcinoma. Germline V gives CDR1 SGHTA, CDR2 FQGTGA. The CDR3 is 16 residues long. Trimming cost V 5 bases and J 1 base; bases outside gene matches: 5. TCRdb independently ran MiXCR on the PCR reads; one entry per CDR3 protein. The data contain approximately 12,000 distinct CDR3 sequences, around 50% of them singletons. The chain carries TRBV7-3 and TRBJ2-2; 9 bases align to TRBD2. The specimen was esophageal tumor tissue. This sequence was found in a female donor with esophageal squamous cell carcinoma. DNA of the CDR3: TGTGCCAGCAGCATAAGACTAGCGGTGAACACCGGGGAGCTGTTTTTT. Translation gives CASSIRLAVNTGELFF.